This record concerns one T cell receptor (beta chain) sequence. What this receptor recognizes is not known. Per-nucleotide qualities are absent, and no much larger clonotype sits a single base away. Blood samples were collected up to 4 times in the first month after transplant and then at least monthly when available. The sample comes from a study of graft-versus-host responses after intestinal transplantation (dated by TCRdb to about 2021). As for the study more broadly: The transplants that recipients received were multivisceral, liver-intestinal, or isolated intestinal. After intestinal transplantation, graft-versus-host and host-versus-graft alloreactive T cell clones were followed in the graft, circulation and bone marrow using bulk TCR-beta CDR3 sequencing. A cohort of 24 intestinal transplant recipients, including one retransplant, was enrolled, and a few patients lacking pretransplant specimens were excluded. Samples from a few later patients were sequenced in-house on an Illumina MiSeq with MiXCR processing rather than by the commercial service. Alloreactive clones were identified by sequencing pre-transplant mixed lymphocyte reaction products and comparing these products with unstimulated pre-transplant donor and recipient T cells. A peak of at least 4% donor T cells among recipient peripheral blood mononuclear cells was the definition used for donor T cell macrochimerism. Every recipient was given anti-thymocyte globulin induction, followed by around three years of maintenance tacrolimus and steroids.

The germline V gene encodes CDR1 MDHEN and CDR2 SYDVKM. The CDR3 runs 16 amino acids, cysteine and phenylalanine included. The DNA shown is the 48-base CDR3, in frame from base 1. After removal of 5 bases from V and 5 bases from J, the junction retains 10 bases not matched to a gene. Summary of the overall study and its limitations: GvH clones were detected in recipient bone marrow, and some appeared earlier in ileal mucosa or blood, consistent with an intestinal mucosal origin. Early after transplant, peak levels of circulating GvH clones were associated with declines in HvG clones. In patients with donor T cell macrochimerism, the allografts had high GvH to HvG T cell clonal ratios. The conclusions were limited by the relatively low number and heterogeneity of the intestinal transplant patients.

Library generation was performed with the immunoSEQ multiplex PCR assay. For most patients, genomic DNA was subjected to high-throughput TCR-beta CDR3 sequencing by Adaptive Biotechnologies. Concerning the study's data processing: TCR sequencing data were retrieved from Adaptive's ImmunoSEQ software for 15 to 20 patients, whereas three other patients were processed with MiXCR and VDJtools. CDR3 nucleotide sequences shared between donor and recipient were removed because their origin could not be assigned. Alloreactive clones required at least 2-fold expansion over unstimulated cells and minimum CFSE-low frequency of 0.002% (template counts) or 0.001% (read counts). Mappable clones were those detected in sequenced pre-transplant spleen, lymph node, or MLR CFSE-low populations of the donor or recipient. Cumulative frequency of alloreactive clones was calculated as a percentage of all sequences weighted by copy number. Sourced from immuneACCESS, this table was stored by TCRdb with only in-frame sequences that have V and J called. A share of the clones is absent; for the studies checked, an unresolved V gene accounts for under half, and the remainder has no known explanation. From that table come the V and J calls and clone size; the DNA was used to work out D and trimming. A total of 60,000 or so clones appear in this sample, about 90% of them only once. The biggest ten clones account for 2.5% to 3% of the sample.

This chain is built from TRBV28 and TRBJ2-3, with TRBD2 identical over 10 junction bases. This receptor was obtained from a human patient who received an intestinal transplant, so some T cells may come from the graft donor. This specimen was PBMCs, taken 118 days after intestinal transplantation. The CDR3 corresponds to CASSAPASGSRDTQYF. In nucleotide form, the sequence is TGTGCCAGCAGTGCGCCGGCTAGCGGGAGTAGAGATACGCAGTATTTT.